Ten or more counts support the clone carrying this T cell receptor beta chain. Its specificity is not known. According to the study, genomic DNA was the template for TCR beta VDJ and CDR3 profiling. TCRdb re-called the reads through MiXCR, storing one row per CDR3 protein. Found here are some 70,000 distinct CDR3 sequences, roughly 50% of them singletons; the top ten hold around 8.8%. The sample is drawn from a study of CD8+CD57+ T cells in acquired aplastic anemia. Looking at the study overall: On average, sorted CD4+ and CD8+ cells gave 3.2 ug of DNA. Healthy donor CD4+ cell samples had a mean of roughly 9.8 million reads. Study findings and constraints: CD8+ Simpson's diversity did not differ significantly between patients and controls. A set of 25 to 30 CD8+ CDR3 sequences was shared between patients and controls, and these sequences appeared highly expressed in patients.

Germline V gives CDR1 MNHEY, CDR2 SMNVEV (reference sequence). This CDR3 comprises 15 residues. Trimming took 6 bases from V and 6 from J, leaving 21 bases between them. The sequencing sample was made of sorted CD4+, CD8+, or CD8+CD57+ T cells (not recorded which) from PBMCs. This clonotype was obtained from a human donor in good health, serving as a control. The gene calls are TRBV27 and TRBJ2-7, with D possibly being TRBD2 (9 bases). The CDR3 region is CASSLAGQVVGEQYF. CDR3 DNA sequence: TGTGCCAGCAGCCTAGCGGGACAGGTTGTTGGCGAGCAGTACTTC.